The clone carrying this T cell receptor beta chain was picked up one time. Its antigen remains unknown. This specimen comes from a study of beta chain features in type 1 diabetes. Sequencing targeted expressed TCRB transcripts, as all isolated RNA had been reverse transcribed. Repertoires were generated with immunoSEQ multiplex PCR, while TCRdb's copy carries only in-frame clones and drops some. The sample has roughly 180,000 clones, about 12% seen once. Notes on the study in general: Reads derived from cDNA could over-represent cells showing high TCR expression.

The CDR3 has 14 amino acids. Germline values: CDR1 MNHEY, CDR2 SMNVEV (reference sequence). Unmatched junction bases numbered 7, after V lost 4 bases and J lost 8 bases. The chain couples TRBV27 to TRBJ2-1; TRBD2 aligns across 8 bases. This clonotype was sampled from a young woman in good health. Sequencing used central memory CD4+ T cells from blood. In DNA, the CDR3 is TGTGCCAGCAGTTCCAGGACTAGCAGTCATGAGCAGTTCTTC. Translation gives CASSSRTSSHEQFF.